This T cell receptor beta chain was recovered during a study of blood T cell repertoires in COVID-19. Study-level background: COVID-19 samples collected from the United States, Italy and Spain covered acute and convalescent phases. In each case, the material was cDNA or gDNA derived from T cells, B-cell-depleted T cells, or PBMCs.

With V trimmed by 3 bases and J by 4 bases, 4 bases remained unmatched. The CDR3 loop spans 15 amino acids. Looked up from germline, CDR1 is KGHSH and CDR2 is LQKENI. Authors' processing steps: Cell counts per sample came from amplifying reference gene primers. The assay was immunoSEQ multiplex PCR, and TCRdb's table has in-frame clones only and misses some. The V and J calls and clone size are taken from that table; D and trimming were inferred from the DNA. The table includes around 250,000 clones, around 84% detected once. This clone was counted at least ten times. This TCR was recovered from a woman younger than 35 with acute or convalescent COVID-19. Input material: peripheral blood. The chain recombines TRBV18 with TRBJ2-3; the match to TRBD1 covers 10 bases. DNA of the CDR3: TGTGCCAGCTCACCTGGGACAGGGGTTGCAGATACGCAGTATTTT. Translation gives CASSPGTGVADTQYF.